These 5 T cell receptor beta chains were sequenced from one sample in a study of cytomegalovirus exposure and HLA in healthy donors. Data came from immunoSEQ multiplex PCR; TCRdb stores just in-frame clones and leaves some out. The table includes over 110,000 clones, around nine tenths detected once. Input material: PBMCs. Receptors originate from a man aged 18 to 29 in good health and CMV-seropositive.

The chain joins TRBV5-1 to TRBJ2-2, with unresolved D. There are 13 residues in the CDR3. The V and J ends lost 1 base and 5 bases respectively, with 6 bases between them. Looked up from germline, CDR1 is SGHRS and CDR2 is YFSETQ. CDR3 in DNA: TGCGCCAGCAGCTTGAGAGCGACCGGGGAGCTGTTTTTT. It yields the protein CASSLRATGELFF.

The genes are TRBV6-5 and TRBJ2-1; TRBD2 might be the D (6 bases). CDR3 length: 15 amino acids. V was cut by 3 bases and J by 0 bases, with 9 bases left in between. Germline values: CDR1 MNHEY, CDR2 SVGAGI. The CDR3 DNA follows: TGTGCCAGCAGTTATATCGGGGGCTCCTACAATGAGCAGTTCTTC. Its protein is CASSYIGGSYNEQFF.

The gene calls are TRBV5-1 and TRBJ2-7, with 8 bases identical to TRBD1. The CDR3 runs 17 residues. The germline gives CDR1 SGHRS, CDR2 YFSETQ. The V segment lost 1 base and the J segment 6 bases; nucleotides outside the gene matches: 15. The CDR3 reads CASSLIPGQGSSREQYF. CDR3 in DNA: TGCGCCAGCAGCTTGATTCCTGGACAGGGCTCCTCTCGCGAGCAGTACTTC.

A remark on this clone: The junction departs from the called germline gene at one end, perhaps through a read error. The rearrangement joins TRBV11-3 to TRBJ2-4; D ambiguous. The CDR3 runs 11 residues. Looked up from germline, CDR1 is SGHNT and CDR2 is YENEEA. DNA for the CDR3: TGTGCCAGCAGCTTAGGGCTAGTAAGAAACTTC. Protein: CASSLGLVRNF.

This chain joins TRBV10-3 and TRBJ2-1, with 15 bases aligning to TRBD2. Germline CDR1 and CDR2: ENHRY and SYGVKD. This CDR3 has 17 residues. After removal of 0 bases from V and 8 bases from J, the junction contained 5 bases not matched to a gene. CDR3 nucleotide sequence: TGTGCCATCAGTGAGTCTAGAGGACTAGCGGGAGGGGATGAGCAGTTCTTC. Translating it yields CAISESRGLAGGDEQFF.